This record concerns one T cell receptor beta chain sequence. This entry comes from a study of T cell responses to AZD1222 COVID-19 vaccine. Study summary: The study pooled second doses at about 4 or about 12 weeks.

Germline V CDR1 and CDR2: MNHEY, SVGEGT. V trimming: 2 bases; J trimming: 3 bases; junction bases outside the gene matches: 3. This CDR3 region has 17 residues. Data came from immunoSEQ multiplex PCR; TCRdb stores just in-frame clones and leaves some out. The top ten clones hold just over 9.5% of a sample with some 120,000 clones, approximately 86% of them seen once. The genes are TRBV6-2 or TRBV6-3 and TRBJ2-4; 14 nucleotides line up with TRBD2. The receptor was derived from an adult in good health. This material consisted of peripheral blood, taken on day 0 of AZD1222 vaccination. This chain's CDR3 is CASSYGGLAGVKNIQYF. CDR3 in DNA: TGTGCCAGCAGTTACGGGGGACTAGCGGGAGTCAAAAACATTCAGTACTTC.